One and the same sample provided the 13 T cell receptor beta chains below, sequenced in a study of shared clonotypes between healthy human individuals. Profiled with immunoSEQ multiplex PCR; TCRdb holds only in-frame clones, not every one. The profile shows a few million clones, roughly 93% of them singletons. CD8 cells regarded as naive lacked CD45RO, were positively chosen for CCR7, and omitted terminally differentiated effector memory CD45RA+ cells. Sequencing was done on a sample of naive CD8+ T cells from PBMCs. These receptor sequences come from a man between 18 and 29 years old in good health. Some clones in this sample may be carry-over from other donors' samples.

The chain couples TRBV28 to TRBJ2-1, with D possibly matching TRBD2 (5 bases). Trimming took 5 bases from V and 14 from J, leaving 13 bases between them. CDR1 and CDR2 from the germline V gene are MDHEN and SYDVKM. This CDR3 contains 11 residues. The CDR3 sequence is CASSTLMEEFF. The CDR3 DNA reads TGTGCCAGCAGTACCCTTATGGAGGAGTTCTTC.

This sequence joins TRBV11-2 and TRBJ2-7; 9 bases agree with TRBD1. The ends lost 5 bases at V and 3 bases at J; junction bases unmatched: 5. Germline V gene lookup returns CDR1 SGHAT and CDR2 FQNNGV. This CDR3 spans 14 amino acids. CDR3: CASSLTGGLYEQYF. Written as DNA, the CDR3 is TGTGCCAGCAGCCTGACAGGGGGTCTCTACGAGCAGTACTTC. Together with reference TRBV11-2 and TRBJ2-7, the CDR3 gives the full variable domain: EAGVAQSPRYKIIEKRQSVAFWCNPISGHATLYWYQQILGQGPKLLIQFQNNGVVDDSQLPKDRFSAERLKGVDSTLKIQPAKLEDSAVYLCASSLTGGLYEQYFGPGTRLTVT.

This rearrangement joins TRBV27 to TRBJ1-6; D may be TRBD1 (6 bases). CDR1 MNHEY and CDR2 SMNVEV come from the germline V gene (reference sequence). The CDR3 loop spans 17 amino acids. The V and J ends lost 2 bases and 7 bases respectively, with 18 bases between them. The CDR3 DNA reads as TGTGCCAGCAGTTTAAGGACGGGGGCTCCTAAAAATTCACCCCTCCACTTT. Amino acids: CASSLRTGAPKNSPLHF.

This rearrangement joins TRBV27 to TRBJ2-7, with unresolved D. This CDR3 has 14 amino acids. The V end lost 4 bases, the J end lost 3 bases, and 13 bases lay between the germline ends. The germline CDR1 and CDR2 sequences are MNHEY and SMNVEV (reference sequence). The CDR3 loop is CASSSALADYEQYF. The CDR3, as DNA: TGTGCCAGCAGTTCCGCATTGGCAGACTACGAGCAGTACTTC.

In this sample, this clone turned up once. The chain carries TRBV10-1 and TRBJ1-6, with a weak D call TRBD1 (5 bases). The CDR3 covers 13 residues. V was cut by 2 bases and J by 11 bases, with 10 bases left in between. Germline V gene sequence: CDR1 WNHNN, CDR2 SYGVQD (reference sequence). DNA of the CDR3: TGCGCCAGCAGTGAGGGGCAGGGCACACCCCTCCACTTT. Protein: CASSEGQGTPLHF.

This clone was seen just once. This chain connects TRBV6-4 to TRBJ2-3; maybe TRBD2 (6 bases). V dropped 6 bases and J dropped 2 bases, with 9 bases sitting between them. In germline, CDR1 is MRHNA, CDR2 SNTAGT. This CDR3 spans 13 amino acids. CDR3: CASRTSLTDTQYF. The CDR3 nucleotides are TGTGCCAGCAGGACTAGTCTCACAGATACGCAGTATTTT.

This chain links TRBV6-5 with TRBJ1-4, with D unresolved. This CDR3 has 15 amino acids. Germline loops: CDR1 MNHEY, CDR2 SVGAGI. V lost 2 bases and J lost 4, with 11 bases in between. CDR3 sequence (DNA): TGTGCCAGCAGTTACGGGATCGGGCGTAATGAAAAACTGTTTTTT. Its translation is CASSYGIGRNEKLFF.

The rearrangement uses TRBV28 and TRBJ1-1; D ambiguous. Looked up from germline, CDR1 is MDHEN and CDR2 is SYDVKM. This CDR3 spans 15 amino acids. V lost 5 bases and J 1 base, leaving 14 bases between the germline ends. The CDR3 DNA follows: TGTGCCAGCAGTCCTCGTAGGTCGGCGAACACTGAAGCTTTCTTT. This codes for CASSPRRSANTEAFF.

This clone came up once. This chain links TRBV6-4 with TRBJ2-7, with TRBD2 matching 8 bases. The CDR3 runs 15 residues. The junction had 11 bases not matched to a gene; V was cut back by 6 bases and J by 4 bases. CDR1 and CDR2 from the germline V gene are MRHNA and SNTAGT. CDR3 nucleotide sequence: TGTGCCAGCAGGATTAGCGGGACGTATAGTTACGAGCAGTACTTC. Residues: CASRISGTYSYEQYF.

With respect to this clone: The sample holds other DNA sequences that translate to the same CDR3. The V call is TRBV5-1, the J call TRBJ2-2; possibly TRBD1 for D (6 bases). The CDR3 has 15 amino acids. Trimming stripped 0 bases from V and 0 bases from J, with 6 bases between. CDR1 and CDR2 (germline): SGHRS, YFSETQ. The DNA for the CDR3 is TGCGCCAGCAGCTTGGAGGGGGCGAACACCGGGGAGCTGTTTTTT. Its translation: CASSLEGANTGELFF.

The chain uses TRBV28 and TRBJ2-1, with TRBD2 matching over 7 bases. Germline V CDR1 and CDR2: MDHEN, SYDVKM. The J segment lost 0 bases and the V segment lost 1 base, leaving 3 bases of the junction unmatched. The CDR3 loop spans 16 amino acids. The CDR3 region is CASSLLLAASYNEQFF. As DNA, the CDR3 is TGTGCCAGCAGTTTATTGCTAGCGGCCTCCTACAATGAGCAGTTCTTC.

The chain combines TRBV5-1 with TRBJ1-2, with TRBD1 matching 8 bases. After removal of 4 bases from V and 5 bases from J, the junction contained 7 bases not matched to a gene. Germline loops: CDR1 SGHRS, CDR2 YFSETQ. The CDR3 has 14 residues. DNA of the CDR3: TGCGCCAGCAGCATTTCCACAGGGGGGTATGGCTACACCTTC. Translated: CASSISTGGYGYTF.

The chain joins TRBV19 to TRBJ1-3; maybe TRBD1 (6 bases). CDR3 size: 15 residues. Deletions cut 8 bases from V and 0 bases from J, with 14 bases between. CDR1 is LNHDA and CDR2 is SQIVND in the germline V gene (reference sequence). The CDR3 nucleotides read TGTGCCAGTGGGGGCGGCAGCCACTCTGGAAACACCATATATTTT. Protein sequence: CASGGGSHSGNTIYF. The variable domain in full, completed from reference TRBV19 and TRBJ1-3, reads DGGITQSPKYLFRKEGQNVTLSCEQNLNHDAMYWYRQDPGQGLRLIYYSQIVNDFQKGDIAEGYSVSREKKESFPLTVTSAQKNPTAFYLCASGGGSHSGNTIYFGEGSWLTVV.